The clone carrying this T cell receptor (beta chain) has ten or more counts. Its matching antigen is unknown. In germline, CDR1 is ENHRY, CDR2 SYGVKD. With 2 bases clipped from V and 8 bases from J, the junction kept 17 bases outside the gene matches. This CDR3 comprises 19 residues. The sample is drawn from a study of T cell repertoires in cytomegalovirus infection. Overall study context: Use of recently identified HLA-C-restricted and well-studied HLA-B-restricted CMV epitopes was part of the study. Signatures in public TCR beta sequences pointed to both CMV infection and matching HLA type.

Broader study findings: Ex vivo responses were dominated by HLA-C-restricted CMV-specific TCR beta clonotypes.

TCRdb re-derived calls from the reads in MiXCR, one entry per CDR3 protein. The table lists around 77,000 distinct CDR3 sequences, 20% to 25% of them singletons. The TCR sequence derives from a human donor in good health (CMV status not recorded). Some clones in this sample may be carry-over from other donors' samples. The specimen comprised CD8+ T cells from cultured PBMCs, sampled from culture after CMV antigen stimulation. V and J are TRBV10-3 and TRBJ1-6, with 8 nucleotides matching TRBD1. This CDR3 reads CAISEPDDRGPTFDSPLHF. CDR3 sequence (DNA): TGTGCCATCAGTGAGCCCGACGACAGGGGCCCTACCTTTGATTCACCCCTCCACTTT.